The 10 T cell receptor beta chains below all came from one sample that was sequenced in a study of blood T cell repertoires in COVID-19. Clones were sequenced by immunoSEQ multiplex PCR, and TCRdb holds only the in-frame ones, with some missing. This sample yields about 200,000 clones, of which 88% are seen a single time; less than 0.75% belongs to the top ten. Sequenced: peripheral blood. These receptors were taken from a man in his forties or fifties with acute or convalescent COVID-19.

The chain has TRBV27 and TRBJ2-1; tentative D call: TRBD2 (5 bases). This CDR3 spans 13 amino acids. The ends were cut back, 3 bases at V and 8 bases at J, with 11 bases in the middle. Germline-derived CDR1 and CDR2 are MNHEY and SMNVEV (reference sequence). The CDR3 sequence: CASSLGVSYEQFF. CDR3 DNA: TGTGCCAGCAGTTTGGGAGTAAGCTATGAGCAGTTCTTC.

The V gene is TRBV5-4, the J gene TRBJ2-5; 11 positions agree with TRBD2. The CDR3 spans 18 residues. Looked up from germline, CDR1 is SGHNT and CDR2 is YYREEE (reference sequence). The trim removed 3 bases at V and 5 bases at J, leaving 15 bases unmatched. DNA for the CDR3: TGTGCCAGCAGCTGGGCCGGGACTAGCGGCCCCTGGGCGGAGACCCAGTACTTC. Translation: CASSWAGTSGPWAETQYF.

The rearrangement joins TRBV10-1 to TRBJ2-3; 12 bases match TRBD2. CDR1 is WNHNN and CDR2 is SYGVQD in the germline V gene (reference sequence). The CDR3 consists of 15 residues. V lost 9 bases and J lost 2; bases outside the gene matches: 6. DNA of the CDR3: TGCGCCAGTTCGACTAGCGGGGGTTACACAGATACGCAGTATTTT. Its translation is CASSTSGGYTDTQYF.

This chain links TRBV5-1 with TRBJ1-3; no reliable D call. The CDR3 is 16 amino acids. Looked up from germline, CDR1 is SGHRS and CDR2 is YFSETQ. V shed 0 bases and J shed 0 bases, with 10 bases lying between them. The CDR3 DNA reads TGCGCCAGCAGCTTGGCCGACATCCACTCTGGAAACACCATATATTTT. This encodes CASSLADIHSGNTIYF.

This sequence joins TRBV29-1 and TRBJ2-1; D might be TRBD2 (5 bases). Germline loops: CDR1 SQVTM, CDR2 ANQGSEA. Trimming cost V 3 bases and J 1 base, with 10 bases left between them. The CDR3 totals 14 residues. The CDR3 here is CSVDPSWSYNEQFF. The DNA of the CDR3 is TGCAGCGTTGATCCTAGCTGGTCCTACAATGAGCAGTTCTTC.

This clone appeared once. The rearrangement links TRBV27 to TRBJ2-7, with 8 nucleotides matching TRBD1. Trimming cost V 2 bases and J 3 bases; bases outside gene matches: 6. The CDR3 contains 15 residues. CDR1 MNHEY and CDR2 SMNVEV come from the germline V gene (reference sequence). The CDR3 region has the DNA TGTGCCAGCAGTTTAACAGGGGGGCTGGTCTACGAGCAGTACTTC. Translation gives CASSLTGGLVYEQYF.

V and J are TRBV10-2 and TRBJ2-7; D is unresolved. The V end was cut by 3 bases, the J end by 3 bases, with 9 bases between. The length of the CDR3 is 13 residues. Germline loops: CDR1 WSHSY, CDR2 SAAADI. The CDR3 nucleotides are TGCGCCAGCAGTGATGACACACACTACGAGCAGTACTTC. Translating gives CASSDDTHYEQYF.

The chain has TRBV13 and TRBJ2-7; TRBD1 aligns across 7 bases. V lost 4 bases to trimming and J lost 0 bases; unmatched junction nucleotides: 3. Germline loops: CDR1 PRHDT, CDR2 FYEKMQ (reference sequence). This CDR3 is 14 amino acids long. The CDR3 nucleotides are TGTGCCAGCAGCTCGGGACAGCACTCCTACGAGCAGTACTTC. Protein: CASSSGQHSYEQYF. Together with reference TRBV13 and TRBJ2-7, the CDR3 gives the full variable domain: AAGVIQSPRHLIKEKRETATLKCYPIPRHDTVYWYQQGPGQDPQFLISFYEKMQSDKGSIPDRFSAQQFSDYHSELNMSSLELGDSALYFCASSSGQHSYEQYFGPGTRLTVT.

This clone was recorded only once. The CDR3 spells CAWRPDSSYEQYF. CDR3 bases: TGTGCCTGGAGACCGGACAGCTCCTACGAGCAGTACTTC. The chain is built from TRBV30 and TRBJ2-7; a weak D match, TRBD1 (6 bases). CDR3 length: 13 amino acids. Trimming cost V 3 bases and J 0 bases, with 9 bases left between them. Looked up from germline, CDR1 is GTSNPN and CDR2 is SVGIG (reference sequence).

This chain uses TRBV6-2 or TRBV6-3 with TRBJ1-1; TRBD1 might be the D (5 bases). Trimming shortened V by 1 base and J by 1 base, and 13 bases separated the two germline ends. This CDR3 spans 16 amino acids. Germline assignment: CDR1 MNHEY and CDR2 SVGEGT. The CDR3 is CASSYWGGYRNTEAFF. The CDR3, as DNA: TGTGCCAGCAGTTACTGGGGGGGGTACCGGAACACTGAAGCTTTCTTT.